The 13 T cell receptor beta chains below were found in one sample sequenced in a study of cytomegalovirus exposure and HLA in healthy donors. Researchers ran the PCR with 60 Vbeta and 13 Jbeta primers. Assay: immunoSEQ multiplex PCR; the TCRdb copy retains only in-frame clones and omits some. The table shows about 110,000 clones, with approximately 82% occurring only once. The sequencing input was PBMCs. The receptors were sampled from a man aged 30 to 39 in good health and CMV-seropositive.

The CDR3 nucleotides read TGTGCCAGCAGCTTGGGGGGGACAGATAGCTCCTACGAGCAGTACTTC. Translated: CASSLGGTDSSYEQYF. The chain employs TRBV5-8 and TRBJ2-7; 7 bases are shared with TRBD1. This CDR3 spans 16 amino acids. Germline assignment: CDR1 SGHTS and CDR2 YDEGEE. The V and J ends lost 0 bases and 0 bases, in that order; junction bases with no gene match: 6.

The chain couples TRBV21-1 to TRBJ2-7; the table gives TRBD2 as D, unverified against the DNA. TRBV21-1 is termed a pseudogene. There are 10 residues in the CDR3. DNA for the CDR3: TGTGCCAGCATCCGGGTAGAGCAGTACTTC. Its protein is CASIRVEQYF.

This clone turned up a few times. Other DNA sequences from this sample encode an identical CDR3 as well. In DNA form, the CDR3 reads TGCGCCAGCGGAGGATCACCGGGACTAGCGGGGGGGCGCCCAGATACGCAGTATTTT. This encodes CASGGSPGLAGGRPDTQYF. The V gene is TRBV5-1, the J gene TRBJ2-3; 16 nucleotides agree with TRBD2. V dropped 7 bases and J dropped 4; count of bases not matched to a gene: 15. CDR1 is SGHRS and CDR2 is YFSETQ in the germline V gene. CDR3 length equals 19 residues.

This chain uses TRBV18 with TRBJ1-2; no firm D call. Germline CDR1 KGHSH, CDR2 LQKENI. This CDR3 has 15 residues. With 0 bases removed from V and 2 bases from J, the gap between germline ends came to 10 bases. The CDR3 sequence is CASSPPFTRNYGYTF. The DNA for the CDR3 is TGTGCCAGCTCACCACCGTTTACCAGGAACTATGGCTACACCTTC. The entire variable domain, with the rest obtained from reference TRBV18 and TRBJ1-2, is as follows: NAGVMQNPRHLVRRRGQEARLRCSPMKGHSHVYWYRQLPEEGLKFMVYLQKENIIDESGMPKERFSAEFPKEGPSILRIQQVVRGDSAAYFCASSPPFTRNYGYTFGSGTRLTVV.

This clone came up once. The rearrangement joins TRBV6-6 to TRBJ1-4; tentatively, D is TRBD1 (5 bases). Per the germline V gene, CDR1 is MNHNY and CDR2 is SVGAGI (reference sequence). The CDR3 contains 16 residues. V lost 1 base and J 2 bases, leaving 11 bases between the germline ends. CDR3 coding DNA: TGTGCCAGCAGTTACTTGGTCAGGGCCACTAATGAAAAACTGTTTTTT. Amino acids: CASSYLVRATNEKLFF.

This chain links TRBV29-1 with TRBJ2-7, with 10 bases that match TRBD1. The CDR3 runs to 13 residues. Germline CDR1 and CDR2: SQVTM and ANQGSEA. V was clipped by 6 bases and J by 4 bases; unmatched bases: 6. The CDR3 sequence: CSVGGTGEYEQYF. The CDR3 nucleotides read TGCAGCGTCGGGGGGACAGGGGAATACGAGCAGTACTTC.

The chain is built from TRBV6-6 and TRBJ1-2; TRBD1 might be the D (5 bases). V was pared by 1 base and J by 2 bases, with 14 bases between. CDR3 size: 16 residues. The V gene's germline CDR1 is MNHNY and CDR2 SVGAGI (reference sequence). CDR3 region: CASSYWGGEENYGYTF. In nucleotides, the CDR3 is TGTGCCAGCAGTTACTGGGGGGGGGAGGAGAACTATGGCTACACCTTC.

This chain links TRBV13 with TRBJ1-4; the D gene is possibly TRBD1 (5 bases). Germline assignment: CDR1 PRHDT and CDR2 FYEKMQ (reference sequence). The germline V and J ends were trimmed by 4 bases and 4 bases, with 10 bases remaining between them. The CDR3 runs to 14 residues. This CDR3 is CASSSTDRNEKLFF. Written as DNA, the CDR3 is TGTGCCAGCAGCTCGACAGATCGTAATGAAAAACTGTTTTTT. Supplemented by reference TRBV13 and TRBJ1-4, the full variable domain reads AAGVIQSPRHLIKEKRETATLKCYPIPRHDTVYWYQQGPGQDPQFLISFYEKMQSDKGSIPDRFSAQQFSDYHSELNMSSLELGDSALYFCASSSTDRNEKLFFGSGTQLSVL.

The CDR3 loop is CASSVAGETQYF. The CDR3, as DNA: TGTGCCAGCAGCGTAGCCGGGGAGACCCAGTACTTC. The rearrangement links TRBV9 to TRBJ2-5; no reliable D call. Between the trimmed V and J ends, which lost 0 bases and 5 bases, there was a span of 5 bases. This CDR3 has 12 amino acids. Per the germline V gene, CDR1 is SGDLS and CDR2 is YYNGEE.

CDR3 loop: CASSPLAGAQETQYF. The CDR3, as DNA: TGTGCCAGTAGTCCCCTAGCGGGGGCCCAAGAGACCCAGTACTTC. This sequence joins TRBV19 and TRBJ2-5; 10 bases match TRBD2. Germline loops: CDR1 LNHDA, CDR2 SQIVND (reference sequence). There are 15 residues in the CDR3. Germline trimming cut 5 bases from V and 1 base from J; bases unmatched to any gene: 4.

The CDR3 coding sequence is TGTGCCAGCAGCTTACGGGCAGGGATGACAGATACGCAGTATTTT. Amino acids: CASSLRAGMTDTQYF. The chain employs TRBV7-9 and TRBJ2-3, with D maybe TRBD1 (5 bases). CDR1 is SEHNR, CDR2 FQNEAQ, per germline (reference sequence). Deletions cut 2 bases from V and 3 bases from J, with 12 bases between. The CDR3 runs 15 residues.

The genes are TRBV6-5 and TRBJ2-7; possible D gene TRBD2, 6 bases. The V end was cut by 6 bases, the J end by 2 bases, with 17 bases between. CDR1 and CDR2 from the germline V gene are MNHEY and SVGAGI. The CDR3 consists of 15 residues. DNA of the CDR3: TGTGCCAGCAGGGACCCGGGACTTTCTCCCTACGAGCAGTACTTC. This encodes CASRDPGLSPYEQYF.

The chain recombines TRBV2 with TRBJ2-7; D might be TRBD2 (5 bases). Trimming removed 5 bases at V and 6 bases at J, with 17 bases between. The CDR3 runs 14 residues. Per germline, CDR1 SNHLY and CDR2 FYNNEI. This CDR3 reads CASSRLRTGLEQYF. CDR3 DNA: TGTGCCAGCAGTAGGCTCCGGACTGGCCTCGAGCAGTACTTC.